The table lists the clone carrying this T cell receptor beta chain with a few counts. The ends were cut back, 2 bases at V and 7 bases at J, with 10 bases in the middle. This CDR3 is 13 amino acids long. Germline-derived CDR1 and CDR2 are SGDLS and YYNGEE. This specimen belongs to a study of CD8 T cells in ankylosing spondylitis. Using its own MiXCR run on the 5' RACE reads, TCRdb lists one record per CDR3 protein. There are around 210,000 distinct CDR3 sequences in the sample; around 8% occur only once, and roughly 5% lies in the top ten. The chain employs TRBV9 and TRBJ2-1; D remains unclear. Source material: blood, either unsorted or a sorted T cell fraction (not recorded which). The receptor was isolated from a female donor with ankylosing spondylitis or in good health (not recorded which). CDR3: CASSVGASNEQFF. The CDR3 coding sequence is TGTGCCAGCAGCGTCGGAGCGAGTAATGAGCAGTTCTTC.